This TCR beta chain was identified in a study of blood T cell repertoires in COVID-19. Overall study context: The origin of the acute and convalescent COVID-19 samples was the United States, Italy and Spain. T cells, B-cell-depleted T cells, or PBMCs supplied cDNA or gDNA.

The ends lost 5 bases at V and 5 bases at J; junction bases unmatched: 6. This CDR3 spans 14 amino acids. Per germline, CDR1 LGHDT and CDR2 YNNKEL (reference sequence). TCRdb's table, derived via immunoSEQ multiplex PCR, lists solely in-frame clones and lacks some. The data show under 250,000 clones, approximately 87% seen once. This clonotype originated in an older woman with active or convalescent COVID-19. The sequencing sample was made of peripheral blood. The rearrangement joins TRBV3-1 (or the pseudogene TRBV3-2) to TRBJ1-5; 7 bases line up with TRBD1. CDR3 in amino acids: CASSTRQGDQPQHF. The CDR3 DNA reads TGTGCCAGCAGCACCCGACAGGGCGATCAGCCCCAGCATTTT.